The 26 T cell receptor beta chains in this list originate from one sample, sequenced in a study of T-cell memory formation after mild COVID-19. TCRdb fed the 5' RACE reads into MiXCR, producing one record per CDR3 protein. The sample consists of around 530,000 distinct CDR3 sequences, 20% to 25% of them appearing once. Sequenced: PBMCs or a T cell subset sorted from them (not recorded which). Every receptor here comes from an adult woman who had mild COVID-19 (a few samples of this study predate the infection). Cell type and time point are not known.

The chain joins TRBV5-6 to TRBJ2-1; D possibly corresponds to TRBD2 (5 bases). Germline V lookup: CDR1 SGHDT, CDR2 YYEEEE. The V end was cut by 2 bases, the J end by 9 bases, with 12 bases between. The CDR3 extends over 13 amino acids. The CDR3: CASSFVGGGEQFF. Written as DNA, the CDR3 is TGTGCCAGCAGCTTCGTTGGTGGAGGTGAGCAGTTCTTC.

The chain combines TRBV27 with TRBJ2-3; maybe TRBD2 (6 bases). CDR3 length: 16 amino acids. Trimming removed 2 bases from V and 2 bases from J, with 14 bases in between. Germline V CDR1 and CDR2: MNHEY, SMNVEV (reference sequence). The CDR3 protein is CASSLIVGLHTDTQYF. CDR3 coding DNA: TGTGCCAGCAGTTTAATAGTGGGACTTCACACAGATACGCAGTATTTT.

In its sample, this clonotype was seen a few times. V gene TRBV29-1 combines with J gene TRBJ1-2; maybe TRBD1 (5 bases). V shed 4 bases and J shed 5 bases, with 17 bases lying between them. Per the germline V gene, CDR1 is SQVTM and CDR2 is ANQGSEA. The CDR3 is 14 amino acids. The CDR3 spells CSVAAQGPGYGYTF. CDR3 sequence (DNA): TGCAGCGTTGCAGCTCAGGGTCCTGGGTATGGCTACACCTTC.

This clonotype was observed many times. This chain uses TRBV12-3 or TRBV12-4 with TRBJ1-1; the match to TRBD1 covers 9 bases. This CDR3 is built from 14 residues. Trimming at V came to 8 bases and at J to 0 bases, leaving 4 bases not matched to a gene. This CDR3 reads CASSRDRVNTEAFF. The CDR3 region has the DNA TGTGCCAGCTCCCGGGACAGGGTGAACACTGAAGCTTTCTTT.

This clonotype occurred a few times. At one end the junction does not follow the germline gene, possibly because of a read error. This rearrangement joins TRBV7-6 to TRBJ2-1; D remains ambiguous. The CDR3 extends over 14 amino acids. CDR1 is SGHVS, CDR2 FNYEAQ, per germline. The CDR3 DNA follows: TGTGCCAGCAGTTTAGAGCACCACATCAATGAGCAGTTCTTC. Translation gives CASSLEHHINEQFF. The full variable domain, its missing parts supplied by reference TRBV7-6 and TRBJ2-1, is GAGVSQSPRYKVTKRGQDVALRCDPISGHVSLYWYRQALGQGPEFLTYFNYEAQQDKSGLPNDRFSAERPEGSISTLTIQRTEQRDSAMYRCASSLEHHINEQFFGPGTRLTVL.

This chain links TRBV5-1 with TRBJ2-5; 7 positions agree with TRBD1. Trimming cost V 1 base and J 4 bases; bases outside gene matches: 10. The germline V gene encodes CDR1 SGHRS and CDR2 YFSETQ. The CDR3 spans 16 residues. In DNA, the CDR3 is TGCGCCAGCAGCTTGAATGGGGACAGTGCGGGAGAGACCCAGTACTTC. It is translated as CASSLNGDSAGETQYF.

A few counts support this clonotype. The rearrangement uses TRBV12-3 or TRBV12-4 and TRBJ2-5; 8 positions agree with TRBD1. The CDR3 consists of 15 residues. V dropped 6 bases and J dropped 2; count of bases not matched to a gene: 8. The CDR3 DNA follows: TGTGCCAGCAGGCCGACAGGGGTGAGGCAAGAGACCCAGTACTTC. As protein: CASRPTGVRQETQYF.

This clonotype was seen more than once but under ten times. This chain connects TRBV12-3 or TRBV12-4 to TRBJ2-7; tentatively, D is TRBD1 or TRBD2 (5 bases each). Trimming pared 7 bases from V and 1 base from J, leaving 14 bases between. The CDR3 runs 14 residues. DNA for the CDR3: TGTGCCAGCACTATAGGGGACGTATCCTACGAGCAGTACTTC. Encoded protein: CASTIGDVSYEQYF.

In its sample, this clonotype was seen a few times. Here the CDR3 reads CASSSRTGGMKTQYF. The CDR3 DNA follows: TGTGCCAGCAGCTCAAGGACAGGGGGAATGAAGACCCAGTACTTC. The chain combines TRBV7-9 with TRBJ2-5; 10 nucleotides match TRBD1. V trimming: 4 bases; J trimming: 6 bases; junction bases outside the gene matches: 8. Germline CDR1 SEHNR, CDR2 FQNEAQ (reference sequence). The CDR3 has 15 amino acids.

This clonotype appeared a few times. The CDR3 DNA reads TGCGCCAGCACTGACAGGGCCGATGGCACCGGGGAGCTGTTTTTT. Encoded protein: CASTDRADGTGELFF. This sequence joins TRBV5-1 and TRBJ2-2, with 7 bases lining up with TRBD1. Germline CDR1 reads SGHRS; CDR2 reads YFSETQ. The CDR3 extends over 15 amino acids. V was clipped by 6 bases and J by 4 bases; unmatched bases: 9.

The chain uses TRBV7-2 and TRBJ2-5; unclear D gene. V shed 0 bases and J shed 5 bases, with 16 bases lying between them. Germline loops: CDR1 SGHTA, CDR2 FQGNSA. The CDR3 sequence is 16 residues long. The CDR3 region has the DNA TGTGCCAGCAGCTTAGCTGGGCTCAGTACTGGCGAGACCCAGTACTTC. This translates into CASSLAGLSTGETQYF.

This clonotype was picked up a small number of times. CDR3 in DNA: TGTGCCAGCAGCCAAACCAGCGGCTTTTACCAAGAGACCCAGTACTTC. This encodes CASSQTSGFYQETQYF. The V call is TRBV6-2 or TRBV6-3, the J call TRBJ2-5; possible D gene TRBD2, 5 bases. The V end lost 6 bases, the J end lost 0 bases, and 17 bases lay between the germline ends. CDR3 length: 16 residues. Germline CDR1 and CDR2: MNHEY and SVGEGT.

This clonotype turned up a few times. The chain employs TRBV25-1 and TRBJ1-2; D unresolved. Germline CDR1 and CDR2: MGHDK and SYGVNS. V was pared by 2 bases and J by 6 bases, with 10 bases between. The CDR3 runs to 13 residues. This chain's CDR3 is CASSERQEDGYTF. DNA for the CDR3: TGTGCCAGCAGTGAAAGGCAGGAAGATGGCTACACCTTC.

This chain connects TRBV11-2 to TRBJ2-1, with D possibly being TRBD1 (6 bases). Germline V gene sequence: CDR1 SGHAT, CDR2 FQNNGV. Trimming took 4 bases from V and 15 from J, leaving 16 bases between them. CDR3 length: 12 residues. DNA of the CDR3: TGTGCCAGCAGCTCCCCTGACAGGAGCAGGTTCTTC. Amino acid sequence: CASSSPDRSRFF.

This clonotype has a handful of counts. This chain joins TRBV6-2 or TRBV6-3 and TRBJ2-2, with TRBD2 identical over 16 bases. The CDR3 has 18 residues. Germline CDR1 and CDR2: MNHEY and SVGEGT. V gave up 7 bases and J gave up 2 bases; unmatched junction bases: 7. CDR3 sequence (DNA): TGTGCCAGCACCACGGGACTAGCGGGAGGGGGAAACACCGGGGAGCTGTTTTTT. Encoded protein: CASTTGLAGGGNTGELFF.

A few counts support this clonotype. The CDR3 nucleotides read TGTGCCAGCAGTGAAGCGTCTGTGAAGTTAAGGCAGCGGAATGAGCAGTTCTTC. Protein sequence: CASSEASVKLRQRNEQFF. The chain uses TRBV2 and TRBJ2-1, with D maybe TRBD2 (5 bases). The CDR3 runs to 18 residues. V lost 0 bases and J 7 bases, leaving 22 bases between the germline ends. Germline CDR1 and CDR2: SNHLY and FYNNEI.

Many counts were recorded for this clonotype. The gene calls are TRBV5-1 and TRBJ1-2; possibly TRBD1 for D (5 bases). CDR3 length: 14 residues. CDR1 is SGHRS, CDR2 YFSETQ, per germline. Trimming removed 2 bases at V and 4 bases at J, with 12 bases between. The CDR3 nucleotides are TGCGCCAGCAGCTTAGAGCTTAGGGGCTATGGCTACACCTTC. It encodes CASSLELRGYGYTF.

There are a few counts of this clonotype. J is TRBJ2-2 and V is TRBV9; the D is unclear. The CDR3 has 14 residues. Germline V lookup: CDR1 SGDLS, CDR2 YYNGEE. Trimming pared 3 bases from V and 3 bases from J, leaving 9 bases between. DNA for the CDR3: TGTGCCAGCAGCGCTGCTATTTACACCGGGGAGCTGTTTTTT. Its protein product is CASSAAIYTGELFF.

This clonotype occurred a few times. The chain combines TRBV12-3 or TRBV12-4 with TRBJ1-2, with D possibly matching TRBD1 (6 bases). The length of the CDR3 is 15 residues. V was clipped by 3 bases and J by 0 bases, with 11 bases between them. CDR3 sequence: CASSFLGATNYGYTF. The CDR3 DNA reads as TGTGCCAGCAGTTTTTTGGGGGCCACTAACTATGGCTACACCTTC.

This chain uses TRBV12-3 or TRBV12-4 with TRBJ1-3; perhaps TRBD1 as D (6 bases). This CDR3 comprises 15 residues. V was trimmed by 6 bases and J by 2 bases, leaving 14 bases between them. CDR3 region: CASSRDIGAGNTIYF. The CDR3 nucleotides read TGTGCCAGCAGCCGGGACATTGGGGCTGGAAACACCATATATTTT.

The chain has TRBV20-1 and TRBJ1-1; D is unresolved. This CDR3 comprises 12 residues. Germline lookup yields CDR1 DFQATT and CDR2 SNEGSKA (reference sequence). V was trimmed by 7 bases and J by 4 bases, leaving 13 bases between them. CDR3 protein: CSVRSPGTEAFF. In nucleotides, the CDR3 is TGCAGTGTTCGATCCCCGGGCACTGAAGCTTTCTTT.

The J gene is TRBJ2-5, the V gene TRBV24-1, with a tentative D call TRBD1 (6 bases). The CDR3 is made up of 12 amino acids. The germline V gene encodes CDR1 KGHDR and CDR2 SFDVKD. V dropped 7 bases and J dropped 3 bases, with 8 bases sitting between them. CDR3: CATRGAEETQYF. The CDR3 DNA follows: TGTGCCACCAGGGGGGCAGAAGAGACCCAGTACTTC.

This clonotype turned up a few times. This CDR3 is CASLPGFYNEQFF. The CDR3 nucleotides read TGCGCCAGCCTACCCGGATTCTACAATGAGCAGTTCTTC. V and J are TRBV10-2 and TRBJ2-1; D is undetermined. There are 13 residues in the CDR3. Germline CDR1 WSHSY, CDR2 SAAADI. Trimming stripped 8 bases from V and 3 bases from J, with 11 bases between.

This clonotype was picked up a small number of times. The chain has TRBV7-9 and TRBJ1-2; D gene unclear. This CDR3 spans 13 amino acids. Trimming pared 1 base from V and 8 bases from J, leaving 11 bases between. Germline loops: CDR1 SEHNR, CDR2 FQNEAQ (reference sequence). The CDR3 DNA sequence: TGTGCCAGCAGCTTAGAACTGAAAAGAGGCTACACCTTC. Encoded protein: CASSLELKRGYTF. The complete variable domain, with remaining parts taken from reference TRBV7-9 and TRBJ1-2, reads DTGVSQNPRHKITKRGQNVTFRCDPISEHNRLYWYRQTLGQGPEFLTYFQNEAQLEKSRLLSDRFSAERPKGSFSTLEIQRTEQGDSAMYLCASSLELKRGYTFGSGTRLTVV.

This clonotype occurred many times. The chain couples TRBV18 to TRBJ1-1; D call uncertain. Germline CDR1 reads KGHSH; CDR2 reads LQKENI. V lost 0 bases to trimming and J lost 0 bases, with 2 bases between them. The CDR3 runs to 13 residues. Written as DNA, the CDR3 is TGTGCCAGCTCACCACCACTGAACACTGAAGCTTTCTTT. Protein: CASSPPLNTEAFF. Full variable domain (missing parts from reference TRBV18 and TRBJ1-1): NAGVMQNPRHLVRRRGQEARLRCSPMKGHSHVYWYRQLPEEGLKFMVYLQKENIIDESGMPKERFSAEFPKEGPSILRIQQVVRGDSAAYFCASSPPLNTEAFFGQGTRLTVV.

The rearrangement uses TRBV2 and TRBJ1-1; unclear D gene. V lost 6 bases and J 0 bases, leaving 14 bases between the germline ends. The CDR3 is 15 residues long. Germline-derived CDR1 and CDR2 are SNHLY and FYNNEI. CDR3 nucleotide sequence: TGTGCCAGCAGGGCCAACTTTGCTATGAACACTGAAGCTTTCTTT. The encoded protein is CASRANFAMNTEAFF.